Each of the 5 T cell receptor beta chains below was sequenced from the same sample in a study of OX40 agonist ivuxolimab in advanced cancers. Repertoires were generated with immunoSEQ multiplex PCR, while TCRdb's copy carries only in-frame clones and drops some. The sample lists approximately 61,000 clones, around 89% occurring once. The sequencing used CD4+ or CD8+ T cells sorted from blood, collected in a trial of the OX40 agonist ivuxolimab. The source is an adult with an advanced solid tumor such as melanoma, head and neck, liver or kidney cancer.

This clone was detected a few times. V and J are TRBV28 and TRBJ1-5; D is possibly TRBD1 (5 bases). Germline V gives CDR1 MDHEN, CDR2 SYDVKM. V was clipped by 5 bases and J by 2 bases, with 10 bases between them. This CDR3 comprises 14 residues. The CDR3: CASSNRDGNQPQHF. The CDR3 nucleotides read TGTGCCAGCAGTAACCGGGACGGCAATCAGCCCCAGCATTTT.

This clone was seen a single time. The chain couples TRBV27 to TRBJ2-1; D may correspond to TRBD1 or TRBD2 (5 bases each). Deletions cut 5 bases from V and 9 bases from J, with 17 bases between. The CDR3 covers 14 residues. CDR1 and CDR2 from the germline V gene are MNHEY and SMNVEV (reference sequence). DNA of the CDR3: TGTGCCAGCAGTCTTCGGGGCCGTCAGGGTGAGCAGTTCTTC. It yields the protein CASSLRGRQGEQFF.

The chain uses TRBV11-3 and TRBJ2-1, with 10 bases matching TRBD2. The CDR3 covers 15 residues. Germline loops: CDR1 SGHNT, CDR2 YENEEA. Trimming at V came to 5 bases and at J to 6 bases, leaving 7 bases not matched to a gene. This CDR3 is CASSPPSGRVNEQFF. The CDR3 DNA sequence: TGTGCCAGCAGCCCCCCTAGCGGGAGAGTCAATGAGCAGTTCTTC.

The V call is TRBV9, the J call TRBJ1-2, with D perhaps TRBD1 (5 bases). The CDR3 spans 14 residues. The V gene lost 0 bases and the J gene lost 3 bases, with 9 bases spanning the gap. Germline CDR1 is SGDLS and CDR2 is YYNGEE. CDR3 bases: TGTGCCAGCAGCGTAGGGGACGGTGACTATGGCTACACCTTC. Translation: CASSVGDGDYGYTF.

The V call is TRBV2, the J call TRBJ1-1; D remains unclear. The V and J ends lost 4 bases and 1 base respectively, with 10 bases between them. The CDR3 runs to 14 residues. Germline assignment: CDR1 SNHLY and CDR2 FYNNEI. The CDR3 region is CASSVNTANTEAFF. The DNA of the CDR3 is TGTGCCAGCAGTGTCAACACGGCGAACACTGAAGCTTTCTTT. The complete variable domain, with remaining parts taken from reference TRBV2 and TRBJ1-1, reads EPEVTQTPSHQVTQMGQEVILRCVPISNHLYFYWYRQILGQKVEFLVSFYNNEISEKSEIFDDQFSVERPDGSNFTLKIRSTKLEDSAMYFCASSVNTANTEAFFGQGTRLTVV.